This T cell receptor (beta chain) was sequenced in a study of cytomegalovirus exposure and HLA in healthy donors. Trimming cost V 3 bases and J 0 bases, with 5 bases left between them. The CDR3 spans 14 residues. CDR1 is SNHLY and CDR2 is FYNNEI in the germline V gene. This clone was seen a single time. 13 Jbeta primers and 60 Vbeta primers were used for the PCR. The protocol was immunoSEQ multiplex PCR, while the TCRdb copy is restricted to in-frame clones and leaves out a portion. Found here are 80,000 to 130,000 clones, about 79% of them singletons; the top ten hold 3.5% to 4.5%. The sample consisted of PBMCs. The V and J genes are TRBV2 and TRBJ2-2; D is uncertain. The receptor was isolated from a female donor in good health and CMV-seropositive. The CDR3 spells CASSEASNTGELFF. CDR3 nucleotide sequence: TGTGCCAGCAGTGAGGCCTCGAACACCGGGGAGCTGTTTTTT.